This T cell receptor (beta chain) was sequenced in a study of response to subunit inactivated influenza vaccine (dated by TCRdb to the late 2010s). About the investigation overall: Deep quantitative T cell receptor repertoire profiling was used in the study to track responses to a trivalent subunit inactivated influenza vaccine.

For this clonotype: The antigen it recognizes is unknown. No qualities accompany the bases; no much larger clone lies one base away.

Overall results and qualifications from the work: It was suggested by the authors that each seasonal influenza vaccination may recruit only a limited number of new T cells.

Reading from cysteine to phenylalanine, the CDR3 counts 16 amino acids. The CDR3 DNA has 48 bases and is translated from base 1. The V and J ends are trimmed by 2 bases and 7 bases, leaving 18 bases between them. Via the germline V gene, CDR1 is MNHEY and CDR2 SVGEGT. Receptors were amplified or captured by RT-PCR. For sequencing, an Illumina HiSeq 2500 was employed. Using fastp trimming at Q25 and MiXCR clonotype assembly, TCRdb reanalyzed the public sequencing data and kept in-frame beta chains. Rows matching on CDR3 protein sequence are summarized as one entry with the most common DNA and genes. The sample records 500,000 to 750,000 distinct CDR3 sequences, 14% of which are singletons. Jointly, the top ten make up around 10% of the sample.

The sequence was obtained from a middle-aged man who received an inactivated influenza vaccine. Donor details come from another sample of the same person, matched by shared clones. The sequence links TRBV6-2 or TRBV6-3 to TRBJ2-1, with a tentative D call of TRBD1 or TRBD2, each matching 7 bases. The source was PBMCs from blood, collected roughly 13 days after vaccination. The DNA sequence is as follows: TGTGCCAGCAGTTACCGACAGGGAGGGATCCTTAATGAGCAGTTCTTC. This gives the protein CASSYRQGGILNEQFF.